This T cell receptor beta chain emerged from a study of OX40 agonist ivuxolimab in advanced cancers. The ends were cut back, 5 bases at V and 9 bases at J, with 11 bases in the middle. The V gene's germline CDR1 is LNHNV and CDR2 YYDKDF (reference sequence). The CDR3 runs to 12 residues. Libraries were prepared by immunoSEQ multiplex PCR; TCRdb keeps only in-frame clonotypes and omits some of them. The sample has around 92,000 clones; more than 75% are singletons. The TCR comes from an adult with an advanced solid tumor such as melanoma, head and neck, liver or kidney cancer. The source material was CD4+ or CD8+ T cells sorted from blood, sampled in a trial of the OX40 agonist ivuxolimab. The genes are TRBV15 and TRBJ1-5, with D possibly TRBD1 on 6 matching bases. CDR3 nucleotide sequence: TGTGCCACCAGCGAAGGGGGGACGCCCCAGCATTTT. Its translation: CATSEGGTPQHF.